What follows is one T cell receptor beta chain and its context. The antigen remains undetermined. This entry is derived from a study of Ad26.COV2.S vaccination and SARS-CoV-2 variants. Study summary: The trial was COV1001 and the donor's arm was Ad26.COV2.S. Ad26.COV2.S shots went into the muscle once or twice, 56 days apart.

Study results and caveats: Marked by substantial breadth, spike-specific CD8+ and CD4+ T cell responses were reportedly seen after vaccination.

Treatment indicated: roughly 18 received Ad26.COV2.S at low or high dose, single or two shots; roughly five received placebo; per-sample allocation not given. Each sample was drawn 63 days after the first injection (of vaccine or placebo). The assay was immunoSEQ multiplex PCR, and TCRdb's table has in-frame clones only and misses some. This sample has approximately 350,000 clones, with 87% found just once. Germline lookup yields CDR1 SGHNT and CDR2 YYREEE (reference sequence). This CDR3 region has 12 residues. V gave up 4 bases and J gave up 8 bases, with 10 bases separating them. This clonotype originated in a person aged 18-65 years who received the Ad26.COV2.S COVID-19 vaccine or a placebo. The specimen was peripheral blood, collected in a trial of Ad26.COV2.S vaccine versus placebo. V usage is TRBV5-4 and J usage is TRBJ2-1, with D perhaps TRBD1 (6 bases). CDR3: CASSIHRDEQFF. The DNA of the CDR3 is TGTGCCAGCAGCATCCACAGGGATGAGCAGTTCTTC. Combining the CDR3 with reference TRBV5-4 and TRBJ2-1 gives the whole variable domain ETGVTQSPTHLIKTRGQQVTLRCSSQSGHNTVSWYQQALGQGPQFIFQYYREEENGRGNFPPRFSGLQFPNYSSELNVNALELDDSALYLCASSIHRDEQFFGPGTRLTVL.